A selection of T cell receptor beta chains follows, all from one sample in a study of a mutant IDH1 vaccine in newly diagnosed glioma. No antigens are known for them. Only in-frame clones appear in the TCRdb table, and some are missing; sequencing was by immunoSEQ multiplex PCR. The sample shows around 120,000 clones, roughly 78% of them seen only once. Sequenced material: PBMCs, taken from a glioma patient whose treatment included an IDH1 peptide vaccine. These receptors were obtained from a man aged 40-49 years with glioma. Each CDR3 is given with its conserved first and last residue. D genes are given only for firm matches. Clone size, where shown, is once, few, many, or a class for clones that have expanded.

d_call: NA
clone_size: NA
cdr3_length: 15
j_call: TRBJ2-3
v_call: TRBV27
cdr3_aa: CASTRRGTSTDTQYF
cdr3_nt: TGTGCCAGCACTCGGAGGGGTACTAGCACAGATACGCAGTATTTT

d_call: NA
clone_size: NA
cdr3_length: 11
j_call: TRBJ2-1
v_call: TRBV20-1
cdr3_aa: CSARPGAEQFF
cdr3_nt: TGCAGTGCTCGCCCGGGGGCAGAGCAGTTCTTC

d_call: NA
clone_size: NA
cdr3_length: 13
j_call: TRBJ2-3
v_call: TRBV18
cdr3_aa: CASSPPGADTQYF
cdr3_nt: TGTGCCAGCTCACCACCGGGGGCGGATACGCAGTATTTT

d_call: NA
clone_size: NA
cdr3_length: 13
j_call: TRBJ1-2
v_call: TRBV29-1
cdr3_aa: CSVGQTTTFGYTF
cdr3_nt: TGCAGCGTTGGACAGACAACTACCTTTGGCTACACCTTC

d_call: TRBD1
clone_size: NA
cdr3_length: 15
j_call: TRBJ1-1
v_call: TRBV5-4
cdr3_aa: CASSLPTGSNTEAFF
cdr3_nt: TGTGCCAGCAGCCTTCCGACAGGGTCGAACACTGAAGCTTTCTTT

d_call: NA
clone_size: NA
cdr3_length: 10
j_call: TRBJ2-1
v_call: TRBV2
cdr3_aa: CASSEGEQFF
cdr3_nt: TGTGCCAGCAGTGAAGGGGAGCAGTTCTTC

d_call: TRBD1
clone_size: NA
cdr3_length: 14
j_call: TRBJ1-5
v_call: TRBV18
cdr3_aa: CASSPTGQNQPQHF
cdr3_nt: TGTGCCAGCTCACCGACAGGGCAGAATCAGCCCCAGCATTTT

d_call: TRBD1
clone_size: NA
cdr3_length: 17
j_call: TRBJ2-1
v_call: TRBV29-1
cdr3_aa: CSAAVPGQTRSYNEQFF
cdr3_nt: TGCAGCGCTGCTGTTCCGGGACAGACGCGCTCCTACAATGAGCAGTTCTTC

d_call: NA
clone_size: many
cdr3_length: 16
j_call: TRBJ1-4
v_call: TRBV7-9
cdr3_aa: CASSAGPGVLNEKLFF
cdr3_nt: TGTGCCAGCAGCGCCGGCCCAGGGGTATTAAATGAAAAACTGTTTTTT

d_call: NA
clone_size: NA
cdr3_length: 19
j_call: TRBJ1-2
v_call: TRBV23-1
cdr3_aa: CASSQSLSGQAARNYGYTF
cdr3_nt: TGCGCCAGCAGTCAATCCCTATCCGGCCAGGCGGCCCGAAACTATGGCTACACCTTC

d_call: NA
clone_size: NA
cdr3_length: 14
j_call: TRBJ1-1
v_call: TRBV5-5
cdr3_aa: CASSLGLGNTEAFF
cdr3_nt: TGTGCCAGCAGCTTGGGTCTCGGGAACACTGAAGCTTTCTTT

d_call: NA
clone_size: NA
cdr3_length: 14
j_call: TRBJ1-3
v_call: TRBV6-5
cdr3_aa: CASSPDRTGNTIYF
cdr3_nt: TGTGCCAGCAGTCCCGACAGAACTGGAAACACCATATATTTT

d_call: NA
clone_size: NA
cdr3_length: 13
j_call: TRBJ2-7
v_call: TRBV5-5
cdr3_aa: CASSLVGGHEQYF
cdr3_nt: TGTGCCAGCAGCCTGGTGGGGGGCCACGAGCAGTACTTC

d_call: TRBD1
clone_size: NA
cdr3_length: 16
j_call: TRBJ1-1
v_call: TRBV11-2
cdr3_aa: CASSSRGRGMNTEAFF
cdr3_nt: TGTGCCAGCAGCTCGAGGGGGCGCGGAATGAACACTGAAGCTTTCTTT

d_call: TRBD2
clone_size: NA
cdr3_length: 15
j_call: TRBJ2-5
v_call: TRBV9
cdr3_aa: CASSRSGGAGETQYF
cdr3_nt: TGTGCCAGCAGCCGTAGCGGGGGGGCCGGGGAGACCCAGTACTTC

d_call: NA
clone_size: NA
cdr3_length: 15
j_call: TRBJ2-4
v_call: TRBV28
cdr3_aa: CASSLVGSAKNIQYF
cdr3_nt: TGTGCCAGCAGTTTAGTGGGATCAGCCAAAAACATTCAGTACTTC

d_call: NA
clone_size: NA
cdr3_length: 17
j_call: TRBJ2-2
v_call: TRBV4-2
cdr3_aa: CASSQDRTGTGSGELFF
cdr3_nt: TGTGCCAGCAGCCAAGATAGGACGGGAACGGGGTCCGGGGAGCTGTTTTTT

d_call: NA
clone_size: NA
cdr3_length: 14
j_call: TRBJ2-7
v_call: TRBV5-3
cdr3_aa: CARSLEGGSYEQYF
cdr3_nt: TGTGCCAGAAGCCTGGAGGGCGGGTCCTACGAGCAGTACTTC

d_call: NA
clone_size: few
cdr3_length: 13
j_call: TRBJ1-1
v_call: TRBV11-3
cdr3_aa: CASSLGGNTEAFF
cdr3_nt: TGTGCCAGCAGCTTAGGAGGGAACACTGAAGCTTTCTTT

d_call: NA
clone_size: NA
cdr3_length: 14
j_call: TRBJ2-5
v_call: TRBV28
cdr3_aa: CASSPPGWEETQYF
cdr3_nt: TGTGCCAGCAGTCCCCCGGGCTGGGAAGAGACCCAGTACTTC

d_call: NA
clone_size: NA
cdr3_length: 13
j_call: TRBJ1-1
v_call: TRBV5-4
cdr3_aa: CASSQAGFTEAFF
cdr3_nt: TGTGCCAGCAGCCAAGCAGGGTTCACTGAAGCTTTCTTT

d_call: NA
clone_size: NA
cdr3_length: 13
j_call: TRBJ2-3
v_call: TRBV29-1
cdr3_aa: CSVEPGNTDTQYF
cdr3_nt: TGCAGCGTTGAACCCGGCAACACAGATACGCAGTATTTT

d_call: NA
clone_size: NA
cdr3_length: 15
j_call: TRBJ1-5
v_call: TRBV18
cdr3_aa: CASSPPDRNNQPQHF
cdr3_nt: TGTGCCAGCTCACCGCCTGACAGGAACAATCAGCCCCAGCATTTT

d_call: TRBD1
clone_size: NA
cdr3_length: 15
j_call: TRBJ1-4
v_call: TRBV14
cdr3_aa: CASSHWTGGIQKLFF
cdr3_nt: TGTGCCAGCAGCCATTGGACAGGGGGCATACAAAAACTGTTTTTT

d_call: TRBD1
clone_size: NA
cdr3_length: 14
j_call: TRBJ1-4
v_call: TRBV7-2
cdr3_aa: CASSLTGIREKLFF
cdr3_nt: TGTGCCAGCAGCTTGACAGGGATTCGGGAAAAACTGTTTTTT

d_call: NA
clone_size: NA
cdr3_length: 12
j_call: TRBJ2-5
v_call: TRBV29-1
cdr3_aa: CSVRRGQETQYF
cdr3_nt: TGCAGCGTTCGACGGGGGCAAGAGACCCAGTACTTC

d_call: TRBD1
clone_size: NA
cdr3_length: 15
j_call: TRBJ2-2
v_call: TRBV6-5
cdr3_aa: CASSGTGRLSGELFF
cdr3_nt: TGTGCCAGCAGCGGGACAGGGAGATTATCCGGGGAGCTGTTTTTT

d_call: TRBD2
clone_size: NA
cdr3_length: 13
j_call: TRBJ2-5
v_call: TRBV19
cdr3_aa: CASNGGRWETQYF
cdr3_nt: TGTGCCAGTAACGGGGGGAGGTGGGAGACCCAGTACTTC

d_call: TRBD1
clone_size: NA
cdr3_length: 14
j_call: TRBJ2-5
v_call: TRBV5-1
cdr3_aa: CASSRGTGVETQYF
cdr3_nt: TGCGCCAGCAGCAGAGGGACAGGGGTCGAGACCCAGTACTTC

d_call: NA
clone_size: NA
cdr3_length: 13
j_call: TRBJ1-1
v_call: TRBV7-3
cdr3_aa: CASSLQPNTEAFF
cdr3_nt: TGTGCCAGCAGCTTACAGCCGAACACTGAAGCTTTCTTT

d_call: TRBD2
clone_size: once
cdr3_length: 18
j_call: TRBJ2-2
v_call: TRBV5-4
cdr3_aa: CASSRGLAGRGATGELFF
cdr3_nt: TGTGCCAGCAGCCGGGGACTAGCGGGACGGGGGGCCACCGGGGAGCTGTTTTTT

d_call: NA
clone_size: NA
cdr3_length: 15
j_call: TRBJ1-2
v_call: TRBV5-8
cdr3_aa: CASSAGPDRFKGYTF
cdr3_nt: TGTGCCAGCAGCGCTGGCCCAGACAGATTTAAAGGCTACACCTTC

d_call: NA
clone_size: NA
cdr3_length: 13
j_call: TRBJ1-5
v_call: TRBV30
cdr3_aa: CAWSVGGGKPQHF
cdr3_nt: TGTGCCTGGAGTGTGGGAGGTGGGAAGCCCCAGCATTTT

d_call: NA
clone_size: NA
cdr3_length: 13
j_call: TRBJ1-2
v_call: TRBV7-3
cdr3_aa: CASSLRQGDGYTF
cdr3_nt: TGTGCCAGCAGCTTACGGCAGGGCGATGGCTACACCTTC

d_call: TRBD1
clone_size: NA
cdr3_length: 15
j_call: TRBJ1-2
v_call: TRBV6-6
cdr3_aa: CASSATGTPNYGYTF
cdr3_nt: TGTGCCAGCAGTGCGACAGGGACGCCTAACTATGGCTACACCTTC

d_call: TRBD1
clone_size: NA
cdr3_length: 14
j_call: TRBJ1-1
v_call: TRBV7-6
cdr3_aa: CASRAQGAATEAFF
cdr3_nt: TGTGCCAGCAGAGCTCAGGGGGCTGCCACTGAAGCTTTCTTT

d_call: NA
clone_size: NA
cdr3_length: 14
j_call: TRBJ1-1
v_call: TRBV4-3
cdr3_aa: CASSQESGYTEAFF
cdr3_nt: TGCGCCAGCAGCCAAGAGTCTGGCTACACTGAAGCTTTCTTT

d_call: NA
clone_size: once
cdr3_length: 13
j_call: TRBJ1-6
v_call: TRBV19
cdr3_aa: CASMMDLNSPLHF
cdr3_nt: TGTGCCAGTATGATGGACCTCAATTCACCCCTCCACTTT

d_call: TRBD1
clone_size: NA
cdr3_length: 16
j_call: TRBJ1-1
v_call: TRBV18
cdr3_aa: CASSPLPGQGNTEAFF
cdr3_nt: TGTGCCAGCTCACCACTCCCGGGACAGGGGAACACTGAAGCTTTCTTT

d_call: NA
clone_size: NA
cdr3_length: 13
j_call: TRBJ1-1
v_call: TRBV19
cdr3_aa: CASIHRVSTEAFF
cdr3_nt: TGTGCCAGTATCCACAGGGTGAGCACTGAAGCTTTCTTT

d_call: NA
clone_size: NA
cdr3_length: 12
j_call: TRBJ1-4
v_call: TRBV18
cdr3_aa: CATSDSNEKLFF
cdr3_nt: TGTGCCACCTCCGACAGTAATGAAAAACTGTTTTTT

d_call: NA
clone_size: NA
cdr3_length: 15
j_call: TRBJ1-2
v_call: TRBV30
cdr3_aa: CACLRRGFADYGYTF
cdr3_nt: TGTGCCTGCTTAAGGCGGGGTTTTGCCGACTATGGCTACACCTTC

d_call: NA
clone_size: NA
cdr3_length: 13
j_call: TRBJ2-7
v_call: TRBV5-4
cdr3_aa: CASSLGQAFEQYF
cdr3_nt: TGTGCCAGCAGCTTGGGGCAGGCTTTCGAGCAGTACTTC

d_call: TRBD1
clone_size: NA
cdr3_length: 13
j_call: TRBJ2-5
v_call: TRBV5-4
cdr3_aa: CATMGQGAREQYF
cdr3_nt: TGTGCCACCATGGGACAGGGGGCGAGGGAGCAGTACTTC

d_call: NA
clone_size: NA
cdr3_length: 13
j_call: TRBJ1-1
v_call: TRBV6-5
cdr3_aa: CASRRTTLTEAFF
cdr3_nt: TGTGCCAGCAGGAGGACGACCCTTACTGAAGCTTTCTTT

d_call: NA
clone_size: few
cdr3_length: 15
j_call: TRBJ1-4
v_call: TRBV29-1
cdr3_aa: CSVALGGQRREKLFF
cdr3_nt: TGCAGCGTAGCTCTAGGAGGTCAGAGGAGGGAAAAACTGTTTTTT

d_call: NA
clone_size: few
cdr3_length: 13
j_call: TRBJ2-2
v_call: TRBV4-3
cdr3_aa: CASSQELTGELFF
cdr3_nt: TGCGCCAGCAGCCAAGAGTTAACCGGGGAGCTGTTTTTT

d_call: NA
clone_size: NA
cdr3_length: 14
j_call: TRBJ2-1
v_call: TRBV5-6
cdr3_aa: CASSLAGSGREQFF
cdr3_nt: TGTGCCAGCAGCTTGGCTGGGTCTGGCCGTGAGCAGTTCTTC

d_call: TRBD1
clone_size: NA
cdr3_length: 16
j_call: TRBJ2-5
v_call: TRBV18
cdr3_aa: CASSSGDRGSGETQYF
cdr3_nt: TGTGCCAGCTCATCGGGGGACAGGGGGAGTGGAGAGACCCAGTACTTC

d_call: TRBD2
clone_size: few
cdr3_length: 14
j_call: TRBJ2-3
v_call: TRBV27
cdr3_aa: CASSPGLASDTQYF
cdr3_nt: TGTGCCAGCAGTCCGGGACTAGCTTCAGATACGCAGTATTTT

d_call: TRBD1
clone_size: medium-sized
cdr3_length: 19
j_call: TRBJ1-5
v_call: TRBV28
cdr3_aa: CASSPGTGGESWSNQPQHF
cdr3_nt: TGTGCCAGCAGTCCCGGCACAGGGGGTGAAAGTTGGAGCAATCAGCCCCAGCATTTT

d_call: NA
clone_size: few
cdr3_length: 14
j_call: TRBJ2-1
v_call: TRBV7-3
cdr3_aa: CASGMGSVQSEQFF
cdr3_nt: TGTGCCAGCGGCATGGGTTCAGTCCAGAGTGAGCAGTTCTTC

d_call: NA
clone_size: NA
cdr3_length: 17
j_call: TRBJ2-1
v_call: TRBV11-2
cdr3_aa: CASSVTGGLAQYNEQFF
cdr3_nt: TGTGCCAGCAGCGTTACCGGGGGGCTCGCCCAATACAATGAGCAGTTCTTC

d_call: NA
clone_size: NA
cdr3_length: 14
j_call: TRBJ1-4
v_call: TRBV13
cdr3_aa: CASSLRAQDEKLFF
cdr3_nt: TGTGCCAGCAGCCTGCGGGCCCAGGATGAAAAACTGTTTTTT

d_call: TRBD2
clone_size: NA
cdr3_length: 16
j_call: TRBJ2-1
v_call: TRBV7-2
cdr3_aa: CASSLALSGRFNEQFF
cdr3_nt: TGTGCCAGCAGCTTAGCGCTGAGCGGGAGGTTTAATGAGCAGTTCTTC

d_call: NA
clone_size: few
cdr3_length: 15
j_call: TRBJ2-5
v_call: TRBV7-2
cdr3_aa: CASRDPGLLGETQYF
cdr3_nt: TGTGCCAGCAGAGACCCTGGGCTCCTAGGGGAGACCCAGTACTTC

d_call: NA
clone_size: NA
cdr3_length: 17
j_call: TRBJ2-1
v_call: TRBV4-1
cdr3_aa: CASSQDRDGKRDNEQFF
cdr3_nt: TGCGCCAGCAGCCAAGATCGAGACGGGAAGCGGGACAATGAGCAGTTCTTC

d_call: NA
clone_size: NA
cdr3_length: 15
j_call: TRBJ1-2
v_call: TRBV27
cdr3_aa: CASRGWGAEMGGYTF
cdr3_nt: TGTGCCAGCAGAGGGTGGGGAGCTGAGATGGGTGGCTACACCTTC

d_call: NA
clone_size: NA
cdr3_length: 12
j_call: TRBJ2-7
v_call: TRBV28
cdr3_aa: CASTPGTHEQYF
cdr3_nt: TGTGCCAGCACCCCAGGGACGCACGAGCAGTACTTC

d_call: TRBD1
clone_size: NA
cdr3_length: 14
j_call: TRBJ1-2
v_call: TRBV4-2
cdr3_aa: CASSQVGQGNGYTF
cdr3_nt: TGTGCCAGCAGCCAGGTGGGACAGGGGAATGGCTACACCTTC